This entry features one T cell receptor (beta chain) sequence. Its antigen remains unknown. Gene names follow the mouse nomenclature. Sequencing ends 1 residue short of the CDR3 end; the germline J gene provides the rest. As to time point: mouse harvest day 14 after allogeneic transplant. Tail vein injection delivered 10^7 T-cell-depleted bone marrow cells and 10^6 splenic CD5+ T cells. Mice had MHC-mismatched B6 into BALB/c GVHD, sampled day 7 or 14. Profiled with immunoSEQ multiplex PCR; TCRdb holds only in-frame clones, not every one. The sample holds some 7,900 clones, 37% seen once. These data belong to a study of tissue T cells after allogeneic stem cell transplantation. The CDR3 consists of 15 residues. Germline V gene data show CDR1 as SNHLY and CDR2 as FYNGKV (reference sequence). V was clipped by 4 bases and J by 6 bases; unmatched bases: 8. Study results and limitations: Sampling depth was limited, and the cohort was small and clinically varied. Few T cell clones were shared across patients, but motif clusters showed tissue-specific shared signatures.

Sequenced input: skin. The genes are TRBV3 and TRBJ2-7; 11 bases are a match to TRBD2. This TCR derives from a female BALB/c mouse given C57BL/6 T cells with graft-versus-host disease after an allogeneic hematopoietic cell transplant. The CDR3 DNA, read in part, is TGTGCCAGCAGCTCTCGGGACTGGGGGAGGAGTGAACAGTAC. Amino acids: CASSSRDWGRSEQY. The whole CDR3 sequence is CASSSRDWGRSEQYF.